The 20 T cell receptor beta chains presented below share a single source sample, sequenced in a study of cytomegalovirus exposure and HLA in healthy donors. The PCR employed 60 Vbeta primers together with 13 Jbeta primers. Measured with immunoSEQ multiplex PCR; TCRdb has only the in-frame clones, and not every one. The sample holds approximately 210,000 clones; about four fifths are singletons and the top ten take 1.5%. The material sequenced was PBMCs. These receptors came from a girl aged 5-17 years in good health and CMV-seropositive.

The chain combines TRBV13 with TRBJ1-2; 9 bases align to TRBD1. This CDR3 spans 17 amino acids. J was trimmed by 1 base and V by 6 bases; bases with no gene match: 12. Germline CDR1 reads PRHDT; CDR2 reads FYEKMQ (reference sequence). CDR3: CASRSPGTGTLNYGYTF. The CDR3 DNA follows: TGTGCCAGCAGGTCCCCCGGGACAGGGACCCTTAACTATGGCTACACCTTC.

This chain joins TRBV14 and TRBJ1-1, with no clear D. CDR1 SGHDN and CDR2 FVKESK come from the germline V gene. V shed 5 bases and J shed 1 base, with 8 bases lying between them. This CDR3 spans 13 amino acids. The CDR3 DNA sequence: TGTGCCAGCAGCGTAGTCCGGAACACTGAAGCTTTCTTT. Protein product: CASSVVRNTEAFF.

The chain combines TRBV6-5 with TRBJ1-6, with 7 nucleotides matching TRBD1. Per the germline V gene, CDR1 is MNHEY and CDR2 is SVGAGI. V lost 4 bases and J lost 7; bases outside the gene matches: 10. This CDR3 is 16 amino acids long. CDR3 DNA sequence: TGTGCCAGCAGTTCCTCCCCGCCCAGGGGGAATTCACCCCTCCACTTT. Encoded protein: CASSSSPPRGNSPLHF.

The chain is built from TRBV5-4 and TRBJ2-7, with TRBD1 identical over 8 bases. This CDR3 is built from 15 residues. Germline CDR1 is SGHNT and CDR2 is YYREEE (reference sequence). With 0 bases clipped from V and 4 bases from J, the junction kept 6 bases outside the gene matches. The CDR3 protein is CASSLGGQGSYEQYF. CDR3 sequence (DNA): TGTGCCAGCAGCTTGGGTGGACAGGGATCTTACGAGCAGTACTTC.

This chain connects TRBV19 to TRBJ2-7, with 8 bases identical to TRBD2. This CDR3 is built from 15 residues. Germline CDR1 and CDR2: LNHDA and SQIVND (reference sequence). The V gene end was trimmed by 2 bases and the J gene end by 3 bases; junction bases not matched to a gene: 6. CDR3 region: CASSIQAGGFYEQYF. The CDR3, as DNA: TGTGCCAGTAGTATACAGGCGGGGGGTTTCTACGAGCAGTACTTC.

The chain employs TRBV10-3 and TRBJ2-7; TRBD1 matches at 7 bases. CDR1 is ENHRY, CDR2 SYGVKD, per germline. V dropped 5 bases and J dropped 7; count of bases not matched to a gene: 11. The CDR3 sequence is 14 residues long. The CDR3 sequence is CAISTGVPPMEQYF. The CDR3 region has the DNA TGTGCCATCAGTACAGGGGTCCCTCCGATGGAGCAGTACTTC.

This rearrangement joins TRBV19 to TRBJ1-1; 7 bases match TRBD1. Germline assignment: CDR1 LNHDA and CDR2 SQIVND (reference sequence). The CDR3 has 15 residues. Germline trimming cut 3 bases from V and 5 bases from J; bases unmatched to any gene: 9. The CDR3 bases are TGTGCCAGTAGTATGTCCGGACAGGTCTGGACTGAAGCTTTCTTT. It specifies CASSMSGQVWTEAFF.

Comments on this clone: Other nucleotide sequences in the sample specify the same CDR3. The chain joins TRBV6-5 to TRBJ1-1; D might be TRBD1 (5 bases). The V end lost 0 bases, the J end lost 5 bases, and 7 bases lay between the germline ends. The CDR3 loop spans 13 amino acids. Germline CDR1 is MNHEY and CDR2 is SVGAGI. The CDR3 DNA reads TGTGCCAGCAGTTACTCGGGGGGGACTGAAGCTTTCTTT. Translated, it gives CASSYSGGTEAFF.

CDR3 sequence reads: CASSQALGTGGSDTQYF. In nucleotides, the CDR3 is TGCGCCAGCAGCCAAGCCCTTGGGACAGGGGGCTCGGACACGCAGTATTTT. The chain combines TRBV4-3 with TRBJ2-3, with 12 positions matching TRBD1. With V trimmed by 1 base and J by 9 bases, 11 bases remained unmatched. CDR3 size: 17 residues. CDR1 LGHNA and CDR2 YSLEER come from the germline V gene.

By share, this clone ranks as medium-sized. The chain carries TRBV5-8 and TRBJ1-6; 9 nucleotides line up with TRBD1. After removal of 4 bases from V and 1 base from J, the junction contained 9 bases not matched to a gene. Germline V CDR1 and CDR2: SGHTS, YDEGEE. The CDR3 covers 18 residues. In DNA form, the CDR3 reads TGTGCCAGCAGCAGTAAAGGGGACAGGGCGTCCTATAATTCACCCCTCCACTTT. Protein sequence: CASSSKGDRASYNSPLHF.

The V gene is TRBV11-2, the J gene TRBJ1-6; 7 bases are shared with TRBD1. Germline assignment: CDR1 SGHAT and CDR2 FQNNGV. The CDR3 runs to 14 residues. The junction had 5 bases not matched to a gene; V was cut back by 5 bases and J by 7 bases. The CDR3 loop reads CASSPRQGNSPLHF. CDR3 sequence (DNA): TGTGCCAGCAGCCCCCGACAGGGAAATTCACCCCTCCACTTT.

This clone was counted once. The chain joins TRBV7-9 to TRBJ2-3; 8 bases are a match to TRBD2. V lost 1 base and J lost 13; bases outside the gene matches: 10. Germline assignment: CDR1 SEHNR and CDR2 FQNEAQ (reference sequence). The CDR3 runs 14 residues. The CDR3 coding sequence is TGTGCCAGCAGCTTAGGGCGATTCGGGGGGGAAGAGTATTTT. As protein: CASSLGRFGGEEYF.

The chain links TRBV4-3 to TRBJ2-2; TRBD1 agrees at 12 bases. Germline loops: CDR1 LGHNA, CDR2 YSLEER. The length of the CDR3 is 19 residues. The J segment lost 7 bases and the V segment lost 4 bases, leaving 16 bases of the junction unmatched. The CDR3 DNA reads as TGCGCCAGCAGCCCCGATTCACCCGGGACAGGGGGCGAGGGCGGGGAGCTGTTTTTT. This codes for CASSPDSPGTGGEGGELFF.

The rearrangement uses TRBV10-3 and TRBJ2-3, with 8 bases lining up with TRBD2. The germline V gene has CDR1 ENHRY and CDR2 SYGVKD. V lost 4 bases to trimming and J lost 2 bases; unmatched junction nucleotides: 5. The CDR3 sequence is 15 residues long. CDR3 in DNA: TGTGCCATCAGTGGTGGCGGGGGGACCACAGATACGCAGTATTTT. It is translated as CAISGGGGTTDTQYF.

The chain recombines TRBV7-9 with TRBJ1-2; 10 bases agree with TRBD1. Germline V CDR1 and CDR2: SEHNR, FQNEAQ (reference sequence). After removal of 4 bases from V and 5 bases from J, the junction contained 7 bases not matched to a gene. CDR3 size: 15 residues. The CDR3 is CASSSDRGSGYGYTF. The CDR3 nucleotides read TGTGCCAGCAGCTCGGACAGGGGGTCCGGATATGGCTACACCTTC.

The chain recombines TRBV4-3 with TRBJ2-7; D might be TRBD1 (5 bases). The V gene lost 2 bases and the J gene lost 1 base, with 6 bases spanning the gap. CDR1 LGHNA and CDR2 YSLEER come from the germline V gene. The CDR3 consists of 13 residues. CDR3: CASSQQGSYEQYF. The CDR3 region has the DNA TGCGCCAGCAGCCAACAGGGTTCCTACGAGCAGTACTTC.

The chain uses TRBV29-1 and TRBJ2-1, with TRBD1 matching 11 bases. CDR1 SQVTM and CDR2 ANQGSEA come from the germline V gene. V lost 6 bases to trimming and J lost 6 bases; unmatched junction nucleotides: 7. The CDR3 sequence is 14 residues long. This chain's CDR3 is CSVGTGTGGNEQFF. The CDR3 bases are TGCAGCGTGGGAACCGGGACAGGGGGCAATGAGCAGTTCTTC.

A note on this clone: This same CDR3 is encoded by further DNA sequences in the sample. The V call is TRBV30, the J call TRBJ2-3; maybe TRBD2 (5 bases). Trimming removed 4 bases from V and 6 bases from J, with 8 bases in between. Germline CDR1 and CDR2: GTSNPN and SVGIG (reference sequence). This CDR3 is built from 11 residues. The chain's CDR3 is CAWKRGDTQYF. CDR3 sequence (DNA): TGTGCCTGGAAAAGAGGGGATACGCAGTATTTT.

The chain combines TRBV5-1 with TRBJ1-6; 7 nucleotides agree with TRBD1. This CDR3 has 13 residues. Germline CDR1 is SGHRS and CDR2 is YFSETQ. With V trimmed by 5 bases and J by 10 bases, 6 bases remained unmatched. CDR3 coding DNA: TGCGCCAGCAGACCCACAGGGGAATCACCCCTCCACTTT. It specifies CASRPTGESPLHF.

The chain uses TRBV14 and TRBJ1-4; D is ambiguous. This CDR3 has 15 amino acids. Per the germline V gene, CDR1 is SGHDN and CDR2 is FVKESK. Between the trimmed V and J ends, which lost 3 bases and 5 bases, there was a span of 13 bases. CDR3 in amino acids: CASSHSQENNEKLFF. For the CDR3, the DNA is TGTGCCAGCAGCCACTCCCAGGAAAACAATGAAAAACTGTTTTTT.